A selection of T cell receptor beta chains follows, all from one sample in a study of beta chain features in type 1 diabetes. The repertoire was sequenced with immunoSEQ multiplex PCR; TCRdb's copy has only in-frame clones and lacks some. The sample records 620,000 or so clones, around a sixth being singletons. The sequencing input was naive CD4+ T cells from blood. Receptors originate from a man between 18 and 29 years old in good health. Each CDR3 is given with its conserved first and last residue. Fields, in order: CDR3 DNA, CDR3 protein, J gene, D gene, clone size, V gene. The D gene is left open where the match is weak. Clone size is shown for a subset of rows, as once, few, many or a class of expanded clone.

TGTGCCAGCAGCTTGGTGGTTGGTGTGGGTAAGACCCAGTACTTC,CASSLVVGVGKTQYF,TRBJ2-5,NA,few,TRBV7-9
TGTGCCAGCAGTGGAGTAGCGGGGACCCAAGAGACCCAGTACTTC,CASSGVAGTQETQYF,TRBJ2-5,TRBD2,few,TRBV25-1
TGCGCCAGCAGCTTGGGAGGGCCGATGAATTCACCCCTCCACTTT,CASSLGGPMNSPLHF,TRBJ1-6,NA,few,TRBV5-1
TGCGCCAGCAGGTTTGGGAAGAGTGGACAGGGGGCAAGCAATGAGCAGTTCTTC,CASRFGKSGQGASNEQFF,TRBJ2-1,TRBD1,NA,TRBV5-1
TGTGCCAGCAGCCCCCTGCGCGGCGGGAATGAGCAGTTCTTC,CASSPLRGGNEQFF,TRBJ2-1,NA,few,TRBV6-5
TGTGCCAGCAGCCGACGGAAAGAGACCCAGTACTTC,CASSRRKETQYF,TRBJ2-5,NA,NA,TRBV6-6
TGTGCCAGCAGCGACGAAGGGCCCTATGGCTACACCTTC,CASSDEGPYGYTF,TRBJ1-2,NA,NA,TRBV7-9
TGTGCCAGCAGTGAGAGGACAGGGGCTACGGGAGATGAGCAGTTCTTC,CASSERTGATGDEQFF,TRBJ2-1,TRBD1,few,TRBV6-1
TGTGCCAGCTCACCACCGGACAGGTGGGGCGATGAGCAGTTCTTC,CASSPPDRWGDEQFF,TRBJ2-1,TRBD1,NA,TRBV18
TGTGCCAGCAGTTATGACCCCAACACCGGGGAGCTGTTTTTT,CASSYDPNTGELFF,TRBJ2-2,NA,once,TRBV6-5
TGTGCCAGCAGCCGACAGGGAGAATACCACGAGCAGTACTTC,CASSRQGEYHEQYF,TRBJ2-7,TRBD1,NA,TRBV7-8
TGCGCCAGCAGCCCCGGACAGGGTGCTAATTCACCCCTCCACTTT,CASSPGQGANSPLHF,TRBJ1-6,TRBD1,NA,TRBV7-9
TGTGCCAGCAGAACCCCAGGGACAGGGATTTACGAGCAGTACTTC,CASRTPGTGIYEQYF,TRBJ2-7,TRBD1,NA,TRBV28
TGTGCCAGCAGCTTAAGAGGGGGCACAGATACGCAGTATTTT,CASSLRGGTDTQYF,TRBJ2-3,NA,NA,TRBV7-3
TGCGCCAGCAGCTTGGCCCTAGCGGGAGTTAATGAGCAGTTCTTC,CASSLALAGVNEQFF,TRBJ2-1,TRBD2,NA,TRBV5-1
TGTGCCAGCAGTCTGAACCCTTTTACCGGGACTGTCAGCTCTGGGGCCAACGTCCTGACTTTC,CASSLNPFTGTVSSGANVLTF,TRBJ2-6,NA,few,TRBV27
TGTGCCAGCAGCGCGAGCGTAGCGTCCCAAGAGACCCAGTACTTC,CASSASVASQETQYF,TRBJ2-5,NA,NA,TRBV9
TGTGCCAGCAGCTCGGACCACAGGGTGAACACTGAAGCTTTCTTT,CASSSDHRVNTEAFF,TRBJ1-1,NA,few,TRBV7-6
TGCGCCAGCAGCTTGGCCAATCGGAACACCGGGGAGCTGTTTTTT,CASSLANRNTGELFF,TRBJ2-2,NA,few,TRBV5-1
TGTGCCAGCAGAACGAGGGGTACTGAAGCTTTCTTT,CASRTRGTEAFF,TRBJ1-1,NA,few,TRBV6-5
TGTGCCAGCAGCCTGACAGGGGAACATGAGCAGTTCTTC,CASSLTGEHEQFF,TRBJ2-1,TRBD1,few,TRBV6-1
TGTGCCAGCAGCGCCTCAACAGGGACAAACGGTTCACCCCTCCACTTT,CASSASTGTNGSPLHF,TRBJ1-6,NA,NA,TRBV9
TGTGCCAGCAGCTTAAGGCCAGACACAGATACGCAGTATTTT,CASSLRPDTDTQYF,TRBJ2-3,NA,few,TRBV7-9
TGTGCCAGCAGTTCACCGACAGGAGGTCTCTATGGCTACACCTTC,CASSSPTGGLYGYTF,TRBJ1-2,NA,once,TRBV28
TGTGCCAGCAGTTTGGGGGGCCTGGTGGGAACTGAAGCTTTCTTT,CASSLGGLVGTEAFF,TRBJ1-1,NA,NA,TRBV28
TGTGCCAGTAGTATAGCAGGGATCGGAGAGACCCAGTACTTC,CASSIAGIGETQYF,TRBJ2-5,NA,NA,TRBV19
TGTGCCAGCAGCGTGGGACTAGCGGGTACCTACGAGCAGTACTTC,CASSVGLAGTYEQYF,TRBJ2-7,TRBD2,NA,TRBV9
TGTGCCAGCAGTTTACTTCGGAACGAGCAGTACTTC,CASSLLRNEQYF,TRBJ2-7,NA,NA,TRBV28
TGTGCCAGCAGTGGTGGACAGGGAAGCACAGATACGCAGTATTTT,CASSGGQGSTDTQYF,TRBJ2-3,TRBD1,few,TRBV25-1
TGTGCCAGCAGCACCCGACAGGGGTCCTACGAGCAGTACTTC,CASSTRQGSYEQYF,TRBJ2-7,TRBD1,few,TRBV7-9
TGCGCCAGCAGCTTGGAGGTGGCAGGGGATACGCAGTATTTT,CASSLEVAGDTQYF,TRBJ2-3,NA,few,TRBV5-1
TGTGCCAGCAGCTCCGGGGGAAGATATGGCTACACCTTC,CASSSGGRYGYTF,TRBJ1-2,NA,NA,TRBV6-5
TGTGCCAGCAGCTTAGGGGTACAGGGCAATTCACCCCTCCACTTT,CASSLGVQGNSPLHF,TRBJ1-6,NA,few,TRBV7-2
TGTGCCAGTAGTATTTCGACACTTTACGAGCAGTACTTC,CASSISTLYEQYF,TRBJ2-7,NA,few,TRBV19
TGCGCCAGCAGCCAAGTTGTAGGACAGAACTATGGCTACACCTTC,CASSQVVGQNYGYTF,TRBJ1-2,NA,NA,TRBV4-1
TGTGCCAGCAGCTTGGGAGGGCCGGGCCAAGAGACCCAGTACTTC,CASSLGGPGQETQYF,TRBJ2-5,NA,few,TRBV5-4
TGTGCCAGTAGTATTTTCCCCCTCTTAGGTGGGGCCAACGTCCTGACTTTC,CASSIFPLLGGANVLTF,TRBJ2-6,NA,NA,TRBV19
TGTGCCAGCAGCCGGACAGGGCTTAACTATGGCTACACCTTC,CASSRTGLNYGYTF,TRBJ1-2,TRBD1,NA,TRBV7-9